This T cell receptor (beta chain) was retrieved from a study of molecular identifiers for immune sequencing clone quantification (dated by TCRdb to between 2017 and 2018). Regarding the study in general: For a replicate experiment, RNA from around 20,000 or 100,000 naive CD8 T cells was divided into five aliquots, of which four were sequenced. This methods study used CD8 T cells to benchmark TCR RNA copy counting and molecular-identifier clustering-based TCR repertoire sequencing (MIDCIRS). What the authors observed across the whole study: Highly expanded clone sizes could be underestimated because identical TCR molecules may share a barcode. Clones above 20 RNA copies held over 97% of molecules in CMV-specific effector cells but under 1% in naive cells. A single cell's worth of spiked-in Jurkat TCR RNA was reported detectable even among 850,000 to 1,000,000 naive CD8 T cells. About three recovered TCR RNA copies per cell were obtained by modeling, versus about 10 by digital PCR, implying a capture efficiency of 25% to 30%. Spiked-in Jurkat TCR RNA (roughly 10 copies' worth), which is not part of the donor repertoire, was contained in the naive libraries. When barcode sub-clustering was not used, chimeric consensus sequences inflated TCR diversity, with chimeras reaching as high as 47%.

Naive CD8 T cell libraries were made from 20,000 to 1,000,000 sorted cells using 10%, 30% or 50% of purified RNA. On a BD FACSAria II, naive CD8 T cells were FACS-sorted as CD8+CD4-CCR7+CD45RA+ and collected into RLT Plus buffer. Ten to eleven TCR copies' worth of Jurkat RNA were spiked into about 20,000-1,100,000 naive CD8 T cell samples to test detection sensitivity. Enrichment of CD8 T cells was performed with RosetteSep CD8+ T Cell Enrichment Cocktail and Ficoll-Paque, after which ACK red cell lysis was carried out. As for this clonotype: Its target antigen remains unknown. A clone one base away is much larger, so this may be a read error.

The library came from PCR. The run used a NextSeq 500. Bulk TCR libraries were generated as previously described, with the TCR primers listed in Table S5 used. Purification of total RNA was performed with the Qiagen AllPrep DNA/RNA kit. Reads from multiple sequencing runs of the same library were pooled before analysis. The original methods were these. Reads were retained only if an exact TCR constant sequence was present, and the retained reads were trimmed to 150 nt and grouped according to their 12-nt molecular barcodes. Reads in each barcode group were sub-clustered using a 15% Levenshtein threshold, and a quality-weighted consensus sequence was built for each RNA molecule. Non-functional sequences were discarded, and so were lower-count sequences lying one edit away from another sequence. On the basis of fitting two negative binomial distributions, barcode sub-clusters with fewer than 20% of the maximum read count were discarded. TCRdb reanalyzed the raw reads on its own, using fastp at Q25 for trimming and MiXCR for clone calling, and kept in-frame beta chains. Every CDR3 protein is listed once, alongside the most common genes and DNA of its rows. The V and J calls and clone size are TCRdb's, not the authors'. The table for this sample lists 400,000 to 600,000 distinct CDR3 sequences; around 23% of them were counted only once. Clones ranked in the top ten supply roughly 0.77% of the sample.

Trimmed from V: 4 bases; trimmed from J: 6 bases; junction bases lacking a gene match: 8. The CDR1 and CDR2 encoded by the germline V gene are SGHVS and FNYEAQ. The CDR3 sequence holds 15 residues, the cysteine and phenylalanine included. Only the CDR3 DNA stays, 45 bases, in frame from base 1. The rearrangement combines TRBV7-6 with TRBJ2-3; 9 middle bases align to TRBD2. The specimen was naive CD8+ T cells from blood, with Jurkat cell RNA spiked in. Taken with the paper, the label for cell subset or site translates to: FACS-sorted CD8+CD4-CCR7+CD45RA+ naive T cells. This clonotype was sampled from a human donor in good health. Some libraries in this study had Jurkat cell RNA spiked in. CDR3 sequence: CASSSGLATIDTQYF. The DNA reads TGTGCCAGCAGCTCAGGACTAGCGACGATCGATACGCAGTATTTT.